These T cell receptor beta chains were read from a single sample in a study of chemoradiotherapy in HPV16-positive cancers. The assay was immunoSEQ multiplex PCR, and TCRdb's table has in-frame clones only and misses some. The repertoire holds roughly 20,000 clones, with about four fifths as singletons. Sequenced material: blood, taken from a patient who underwent chemoradiotherapy. Source of these receptors: a human donor with HPV-associated anogenital cancer. Each CDR3 is given with its conserved first and last residue. The order of the fields is J gene, D gene, V gene, clone size, CDR3 DNA, CDR3 protein. D genes are given only for firm matches. Clone size is given for some rows only: seen once, a few or many times, or a class if the clone is expanded.

J: TRBJ2-3; D: -; V: TRBV7-9; size: -; DNA: TGTGCCAGCAGCTTAACGGGGATAGGCACAGATACGCAGTATTTT; CDR3: CASSLTGIGTDTQYF
J: TRBJ2-2; D: TRBD1; V: TRBV5-1; size: few; DNA: TGCGCCAGCAGCGCAACAGGGGGCAGCGGGGAGCTGTTTTTT; CDR3: CASSATGGSGELFF
J: TRBJ2-7; D: -; V: TRBV4-3; size: few; DNA: TGCGCCAGCAGCCTAAGCAGGGACGAGCAGTACTTC; CDR3: CASSLSRDEQYF
J: TRBJ2-7; D: TRBD1; V: TRBV27; size: -; DNA: TGTGCCAGCAGGACCCGGACAGGGCCTTCCTACGAGCAGTACTTC; CDR3: CASRTRTGPSYEQYF
J: TRBJ1-2; D: -; V: TRBV7-8; size: -; DNA: TGTGCCAGCAGCTTCGGGGACTATGGCTACACCTTC; CDR3: CASSFGDYGYTF
J: TRBJ2-5; D: -; V: TRBV25-1; size: few; DNA: TGTGCCAGCAGTGAATTAGGTAGTCTAGCTCAAAAGACCCAGTACTTC; CDR3: CASSELGSLAQKTQYF
J: TRBJ2-3; D: TRBD1; V: TRBV5-4; size: -; DNA: TGTGCCAGCAGCTCTTTTAGGCCAGAGGCAGGGGGTATCGCAGATACGCAGTATTTT; CDR3: CASSSFRPEAGGIADTQYF
J: TRBJ2-7; D: -; V: TRBV5-6; size: few; DNA: TGTGCCAGCAGCGAAACAGGGCTAGAGCAGTACTTC; CDR3: CASSETGLEQYF
J: TRBJ1-1; D: -; V: TRBV19; size: -; DNA: TGTGCCACCAAGACCCGGGGTAGGCCGAACACTGAAGCTTTCTTT; CDR3: CATKTRGRPNTEAFF
J: TRBJ2-3; D: TRBD1; V: TRBV4-3; size: -; DNA: TGCGCCAGCAGCCAGGGATACAGGGGGGAAACGCAGTATTTT; CDR3: CASSQGYRGETQYF
J: TRBJ1-2; D: TRBD1; V: TRBV5-1; size: -; DNA: TGCGCCAGCAGCTTAAACAGGGGATCTAACTATGGCTACACCTTC; CDR3: CASSLNRGSNYGYTF
J: TRBJ2-7; D: TRBD1; V: TRBV7-9; size: -; DNA: TGTGCCAGCAGCCCAGACAGGGGCCCCTACGAGCAGTACTTC; CDR3: CASSPDRGPYEQYF
J: TRBJ2-5; D: TRBD2; V: TRBV7-2; size: -; DNA: TGTGCCAGCAGCCCCCTCGTGCCTAGCGGGTGGGAGACCCAGTACTTC; CDR3: CASSPLVPSGWETQYF
J: TRBJ1-1; D: TRBD1; V: TRBV18; size: once; DNA: TGTGCCAGCTCACCACGGGAGACAGGGGGGGACACTGAAGCTTTCTTT; CDR3: CASSPRETGGDTEAFF
J: TRBJ1-4; D: -; V: TRBV13; size: -; DNA: TGTGCCAGCAGCTTAGTAGGGCAGGGAGACGAAAAACTGTTTTTT; CDR3: CASSLVGQGDEKLFF
J: TRBJ1-2; D: TRBD1; V: TRBV7-9; size: -; DNA: TGTGCCAGCAGCTTAGCGCAGGGGGCTCGGAATGGCTACACCTTC; CDR3: CASSLAQGARNGYTF
J: TRBJ2-7; D: -; V: TRBV5-6; size: -; DNA: TGTGCCAGCAGCTTGATGTCCGACAGATACGAGCAGTACTTC; CDR3: CASSLMSDRYEQYF
J: TRBJ1-5; D: -; V: TRBV19; size: -; DNA: TGTGCCAGTAGTCACACAACAGGCAATCAGCCCCAGCATTTT; CDR3: CASSHTTGNQPQHF
J: TRBJ2-3; D: TRBD2; V: TRBV2; size: -; DNA: TGTGCCAGCAGTGGGGGACTAAGCACAGATACGCAGTATTTT; CDR3: CASSGGLSTDTQYF
J: TRBJ1-2; D: TRBD1; V: TRBV30; size: -; DNA: TGTGCCTGGAGTTCAGGGGGCGCTTATGGCTACACCTTC; CDR3: CAWSSGGAYGYTF
J: TRBJ1-2; D: TRBD1; V: TRBV7-3; size: once; DNA: TGTGCCAGCAGCCCCGGGACAGGGTACATTAACTATGGCTACACCTTC; CDR3: CASSPGTGYINYGYTF
J: TRBJ2-3; D: TRBD1; V: TRBV7-9; size: -; DNA: TGTGCCAGCAGCCGTAAAATCGACAGGGGGCGAAGCACAGATACGCAGTATTTT; CDR3: CASSRKIDRGRSTDTQYF
J: TRBJ1-3; D: -; V: TRBV7-8; size: -; DNA: TGTGCCAGCAGCTTAGATGACGGATATGGAAACACCATATATTTT; CDR3: CASSLDDGYGNTIYF